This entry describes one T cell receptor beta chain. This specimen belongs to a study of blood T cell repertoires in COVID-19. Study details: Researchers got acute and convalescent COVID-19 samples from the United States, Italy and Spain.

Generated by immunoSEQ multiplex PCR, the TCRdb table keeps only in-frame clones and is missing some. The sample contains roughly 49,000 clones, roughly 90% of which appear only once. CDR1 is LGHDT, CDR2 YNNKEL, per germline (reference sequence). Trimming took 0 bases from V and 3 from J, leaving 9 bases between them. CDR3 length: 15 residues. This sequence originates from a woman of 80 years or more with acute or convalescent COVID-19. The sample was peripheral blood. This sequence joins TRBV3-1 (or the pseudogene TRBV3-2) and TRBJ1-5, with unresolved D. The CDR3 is CASSQDTNANQPQHF. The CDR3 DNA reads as TGTGCCAGCAGCCAAGATACAAATGCCAATCAGCCCCAGCATTTT.